The present T cell receptor (beta chain) was sequenced within a study of T cell responses to AZD1222 COVID-19 vaccine. Looking at the study overall: Analysis merged second doses at about 4 or about 12 weeks.

Sequencing used immunoSEQ multiplex PCR; TCRdb keeps in-frame clones, though not all of them. The table has over 100,000 clones, about nine tenths seen once. This clonotype was sampled from an adult in good health. The sample in question was peripheral blood, obtained on day 0 of AZD1222 vaccination.

The CDR3 region is CSARWADTQYF. In nucleotides, the CDR3 is TGCAGTGCTAGATGGGCAGATACGCAGTATTTT. The V call is TRBV20-1, the J call TRBJ2-3, with no clear D. This CDR3 region has 11 residues. V was trimmed by 2 bases and J by 4 bases, leaving 4 bases between them. The germline CDR1 and CDR2 sequences are DFQATT and SNEGSKA (reference sequence).